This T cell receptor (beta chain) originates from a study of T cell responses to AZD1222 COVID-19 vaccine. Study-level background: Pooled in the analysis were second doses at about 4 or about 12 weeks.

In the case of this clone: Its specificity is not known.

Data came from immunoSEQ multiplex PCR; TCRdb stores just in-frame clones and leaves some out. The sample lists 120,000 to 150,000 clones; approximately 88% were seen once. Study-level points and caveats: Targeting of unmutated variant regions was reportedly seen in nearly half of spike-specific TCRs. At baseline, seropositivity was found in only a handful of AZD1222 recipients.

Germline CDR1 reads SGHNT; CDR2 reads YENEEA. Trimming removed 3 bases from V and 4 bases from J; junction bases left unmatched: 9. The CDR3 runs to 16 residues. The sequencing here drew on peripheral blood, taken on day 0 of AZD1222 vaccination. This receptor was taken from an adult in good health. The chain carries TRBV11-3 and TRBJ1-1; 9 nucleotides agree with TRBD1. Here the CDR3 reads CASSFYRGRVGTEAFF. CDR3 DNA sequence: TGTGCCAGCAGCTTCTACAGGGGGCGAGTGGGCACTGAAGCTTTCTTT.